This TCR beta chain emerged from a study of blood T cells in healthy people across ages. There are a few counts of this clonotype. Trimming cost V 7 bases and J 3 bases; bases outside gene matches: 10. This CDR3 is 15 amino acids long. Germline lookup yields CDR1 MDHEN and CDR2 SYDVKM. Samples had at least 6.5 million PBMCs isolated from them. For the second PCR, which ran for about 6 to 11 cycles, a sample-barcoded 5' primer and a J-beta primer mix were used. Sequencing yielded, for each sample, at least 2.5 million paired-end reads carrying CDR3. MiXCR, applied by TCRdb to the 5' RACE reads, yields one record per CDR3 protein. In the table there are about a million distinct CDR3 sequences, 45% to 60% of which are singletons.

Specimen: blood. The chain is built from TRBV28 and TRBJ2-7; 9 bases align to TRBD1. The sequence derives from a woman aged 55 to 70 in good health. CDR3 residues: CASKPRGTGNYEQYF. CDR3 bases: TGTGCCAGCAAACCACGAGGGACAGGGAACTACGAGCAGTACTTC.